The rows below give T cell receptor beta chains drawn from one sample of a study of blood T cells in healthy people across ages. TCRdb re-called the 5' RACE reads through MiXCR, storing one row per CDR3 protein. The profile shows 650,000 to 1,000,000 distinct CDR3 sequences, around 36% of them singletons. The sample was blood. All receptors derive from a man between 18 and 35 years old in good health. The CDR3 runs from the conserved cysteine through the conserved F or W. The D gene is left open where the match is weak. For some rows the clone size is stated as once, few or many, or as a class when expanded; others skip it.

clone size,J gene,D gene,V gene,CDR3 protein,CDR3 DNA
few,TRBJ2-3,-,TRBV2,CARTGQGEDTQYF,TGTGCCAGGACGGGGCAGGGTGAAGATACGCAGTATTTT
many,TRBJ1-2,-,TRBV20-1,CSAKGDHVFGYTF,TGCAGTGCTAAAGGGGACCATGTTTTTGGCTACACCTTC
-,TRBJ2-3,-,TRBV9,CASSVQGGATDTQYF,TGTGCCAGCAGCGTCCAGGGGGGGGCCACAGATACGCAGTATTTT
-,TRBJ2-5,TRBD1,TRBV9,CASNDPGQDPDATQYF,TGTGCCAGCAACGATCCGGGACAGGACCCCGATGCGACCCAGTACTTC
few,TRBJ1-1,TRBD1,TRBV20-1,CSARTGTNTEAFF,TGCAGTGCTAGGACAGGGACGAACACTGAAGCTTTCTTT
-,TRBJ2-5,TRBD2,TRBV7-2,CASSPAGVGGQETQYF,TGTGCCAGCAGCCCTGCGGGAGTGGGAGGCCAAGAGACCCAGTACTTC
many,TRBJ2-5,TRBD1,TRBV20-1,CSARTGDETQYF,TGCAGTGCGCGGACAGGGGACGAGACCCAGTACTTC
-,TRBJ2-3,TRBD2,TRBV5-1,CASSRTSGGIDTQYF,TGCGCCAGCAGCCGGACTAGCGGGGGGATAGATACGCAGTATTTT
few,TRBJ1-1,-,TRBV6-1,CASSEQPANTEAFF,TGTGCCAGCAGTGAACAGCCGGCGAACACTGAAGCTTTCTTT
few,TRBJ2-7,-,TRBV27,CASSKTFREPRRYEQYF,TGTGCCAGCAGTAAAACCTTTCGGGAGCCGAGACGTTACGAGCAGTACTTC
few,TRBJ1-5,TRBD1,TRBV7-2,CASSFTGGPQHF,TGTGCCAGCAGCTTCACAGGGGGCCCCCAGCATTTT
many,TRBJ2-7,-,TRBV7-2,CASSLVTGSYEQYF,TGTGCCAGCAGCTTAGTCACGGGCTCCTACGAGCAGTACTTC
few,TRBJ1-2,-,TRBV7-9,CASSRKDGTNYGYTF,TGTGCCAGCAGCAGAAAGGACGGGACTAACTATGGCTACACCTTC
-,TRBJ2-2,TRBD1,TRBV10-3,CAITRTGANTGELFF,TGTGCCATCACCCGGACAGGGGCCAACACCGGGGAGCTGTTTTTT
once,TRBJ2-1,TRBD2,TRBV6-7,CASRYYPGLAGQETQFF,TGTGCCAGCAGATATTACCCGGGACTAGCGGGTCAAGAGACCCAGTTCTTC
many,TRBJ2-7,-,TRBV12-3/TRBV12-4,CASSFPLREQYF,TGTGCCAGCAGTTTCCCGTTACGGGAGCAGTACTTC
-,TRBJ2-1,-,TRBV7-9,CASSTYRESSYNEQFF,TGTGCCAGCAGCACCTACAGGGAGAGCTCCTACAATGAGCAGTTCTTC
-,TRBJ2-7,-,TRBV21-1,CASGKSGQGVTYEQYF,TGTGCCAGCGGCAAGTCCGGACAGGGGGTCACCTACGAGCAGTACTTC
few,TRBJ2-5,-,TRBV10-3,CAISEGGRETQYF,TGTGCCATCAGTGAGGGAGGGCGAGAGACCCAGTACTTC
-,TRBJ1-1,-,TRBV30,CAWSLQGSGTEAFF,TGTGCCTGGTCACTACAGGGTTCGGGCACTGAAGCTTTCTTT
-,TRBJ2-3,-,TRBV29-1,CSVAGRVNTDTQYF,TGCAGCGTTGCTGGACGGGTAAACACAGATACGCAGTATTTT
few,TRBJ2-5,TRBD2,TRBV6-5,CASSYSSPLLAGAQETQYF,TGTGCCAGCAGTTACTCGAGCCCACTACTAGCGGGGGCGCAAGAGACCCAGTACTTC
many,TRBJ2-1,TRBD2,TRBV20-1,CSATGLAGDNNEQFF,TGCAGTGCTACCGGACTAGCGGGGGATAACAATGAGCAGTTCTTC
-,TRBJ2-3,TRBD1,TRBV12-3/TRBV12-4,CASSTTDRGGDTQYF,TGTGCCAGCAGTACGACGGACAGGGGAGGAGATACGCAGTATTTT
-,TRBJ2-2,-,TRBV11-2,CASSLVGDGELFF,TGTGCCAGCAGCTTAGTGGGGGACGGGGAGCTGTTTTTT
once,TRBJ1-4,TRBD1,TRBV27,CASSWGTGLHEKLFF,TGTGCCAGCAGTTGGGGGACAGGGCTCCATGAAAAACTGTTTTTT
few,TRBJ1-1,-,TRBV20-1,CSARDAGWAEAFF,TGCAGTGCTAGAGATGCTGGGTGGGCTGAAGCTTTCTTT
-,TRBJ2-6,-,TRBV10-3,CAIRLATGRVLTF,TGTGCCATCAGACTCGCTACAGGGAGGGTTTTGACTTTC